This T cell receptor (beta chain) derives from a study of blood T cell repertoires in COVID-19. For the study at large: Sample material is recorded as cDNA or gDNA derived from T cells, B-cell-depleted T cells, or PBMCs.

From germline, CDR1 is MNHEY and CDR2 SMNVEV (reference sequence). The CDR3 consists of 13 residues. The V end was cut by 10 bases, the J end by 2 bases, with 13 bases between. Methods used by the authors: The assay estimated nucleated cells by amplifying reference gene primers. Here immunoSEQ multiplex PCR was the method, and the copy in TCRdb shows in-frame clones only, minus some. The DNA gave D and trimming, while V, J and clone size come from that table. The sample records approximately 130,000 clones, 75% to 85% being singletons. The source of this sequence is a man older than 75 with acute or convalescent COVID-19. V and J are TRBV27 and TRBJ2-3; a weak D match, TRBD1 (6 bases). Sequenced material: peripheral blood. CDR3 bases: TGTGCCATACGAGACAGGTCCACAGATACGCAGTATTTT. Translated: CAIRDRSTDTQYF.